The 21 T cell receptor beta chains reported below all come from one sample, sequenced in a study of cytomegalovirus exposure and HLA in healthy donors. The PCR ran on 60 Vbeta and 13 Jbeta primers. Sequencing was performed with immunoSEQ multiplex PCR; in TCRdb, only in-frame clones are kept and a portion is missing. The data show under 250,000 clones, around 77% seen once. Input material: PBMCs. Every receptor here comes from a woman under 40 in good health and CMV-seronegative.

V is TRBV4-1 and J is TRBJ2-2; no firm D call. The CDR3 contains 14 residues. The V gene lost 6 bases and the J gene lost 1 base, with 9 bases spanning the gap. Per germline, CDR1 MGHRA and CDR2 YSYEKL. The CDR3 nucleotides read TGCGCCAGCAGGGGCGTCGGGAACACCGGGGAGCTGTTTTTT. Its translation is CASRGVGNTGELFF.

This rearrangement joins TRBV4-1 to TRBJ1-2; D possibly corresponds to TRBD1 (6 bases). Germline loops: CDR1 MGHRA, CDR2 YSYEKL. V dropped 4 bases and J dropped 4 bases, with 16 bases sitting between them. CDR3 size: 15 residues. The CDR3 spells CASSPVIQGLYGYTF. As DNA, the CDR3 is TGCGCCAGCAGCCCGGTGATACAGGGCCTCTATGGCTACACCTTC.

The CDR3 sequence is CASSGLAGGTDTQYF. The CDR3 DNA is TGTGCCAGCAGCGGACTAGCGGGAGGCACAGATACGCAGTATTTT. The chain combines TRBV6-6 with TRBJ2-3; 13 bases line up with TRBD2. J gave up 1 base and V 6 bases, and 1 base lay outside the gene matches. The CDR3 sequence is 15 residues long. Germline-derived CDR1 and CDR2 are MNHNY and SVGAGI (reference sequence).

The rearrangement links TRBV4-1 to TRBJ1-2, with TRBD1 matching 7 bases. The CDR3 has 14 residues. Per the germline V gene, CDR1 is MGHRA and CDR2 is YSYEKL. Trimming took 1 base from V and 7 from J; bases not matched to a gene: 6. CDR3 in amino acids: CASSQGDRVTGYTF. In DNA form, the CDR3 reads TGCGCCAGCAGCCAAGGCGACAGGGTGACTGGCTACACCTTC.

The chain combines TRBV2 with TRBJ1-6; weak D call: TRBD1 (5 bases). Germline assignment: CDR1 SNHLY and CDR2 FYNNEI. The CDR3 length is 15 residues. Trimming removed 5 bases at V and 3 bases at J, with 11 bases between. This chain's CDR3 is CASSPRAGYNSPLHF. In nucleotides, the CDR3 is TGTGCCAGCAGTCCCAGGGCAGGCTATAATTCACCCCTCCACTTT.

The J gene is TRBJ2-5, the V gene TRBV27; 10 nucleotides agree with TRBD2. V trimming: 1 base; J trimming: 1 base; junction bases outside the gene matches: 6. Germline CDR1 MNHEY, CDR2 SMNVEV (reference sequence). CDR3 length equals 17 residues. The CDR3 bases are TGTGCCAGCAGTTTATTAGCTAGCGGGAGTTTCCAAGAGACCCAGTACTTC. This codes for CASSLLASGSFQETQYF.

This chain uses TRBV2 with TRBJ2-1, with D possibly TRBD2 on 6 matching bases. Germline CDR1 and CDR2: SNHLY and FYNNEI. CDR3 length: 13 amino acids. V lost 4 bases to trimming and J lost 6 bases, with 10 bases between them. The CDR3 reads CASSVFSGNEQFF. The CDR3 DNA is TGTGCCAGCAGTGTCTTTAGCGGCAATGAGCAGTTCTTC. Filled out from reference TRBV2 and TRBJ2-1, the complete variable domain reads EPEVTQTPSHQVTQMGQEVILRCVPISNHLYFYWYRQILGQKVEFLVSFYNNEISEKSEIFDDQFSVERPDGSNFTLKIRSTKLEDSAMYFCASSVFSGNEQFFGPGTRLTVL.

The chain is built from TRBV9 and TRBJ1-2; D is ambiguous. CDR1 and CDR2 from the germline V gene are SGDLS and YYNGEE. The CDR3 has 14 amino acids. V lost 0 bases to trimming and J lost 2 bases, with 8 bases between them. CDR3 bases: TGTGCCAGCAGCGTAGGTCAACAGAACTATGGCTACACCTTC. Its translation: CASSVGQQNYGYTF.

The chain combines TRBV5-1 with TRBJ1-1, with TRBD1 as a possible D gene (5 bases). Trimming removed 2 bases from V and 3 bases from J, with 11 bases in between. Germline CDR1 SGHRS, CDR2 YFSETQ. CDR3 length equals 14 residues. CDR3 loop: CASSLRGPDTEAFF. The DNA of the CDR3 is TGCGCCAGCAGCTTAAGGGGTCCGGACACTGAAGCTTTCTTT.

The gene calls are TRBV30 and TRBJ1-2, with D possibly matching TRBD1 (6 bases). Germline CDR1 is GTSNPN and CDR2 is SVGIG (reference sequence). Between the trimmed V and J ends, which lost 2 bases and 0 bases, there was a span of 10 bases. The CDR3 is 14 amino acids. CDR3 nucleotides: TGTGCCTGGAGTCTAGGGGGAGCTAACTATGGCTACACCTTC. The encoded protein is CAWSLGGANYGYTF.

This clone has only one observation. The CDR3 DNA sequence: TGCAGCGTTGTGGGGACAGGGGTTACAGTGGACTATGGCTACACCTTC. Translating gives CSVVGTGVTVDYGYTF. J is TRBJ1-2 and V is TRBV29-1, with 10 bases identical to TRBD1. The CDR3 covers 16 residues. V lost 4 bases to trimming and J lost 3 bases; unmatched junction nucleotides: 11. Germline lookup yields CDR1 SQVTM and CDR2 ANQGSEA.

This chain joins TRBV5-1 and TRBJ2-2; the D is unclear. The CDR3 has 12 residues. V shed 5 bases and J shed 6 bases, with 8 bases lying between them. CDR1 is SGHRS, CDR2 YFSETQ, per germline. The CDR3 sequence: CASRFAAGELFF. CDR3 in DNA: TGCGCCAGCAGGTTTGCAGCCGGGGAGCTGTTTTTT.

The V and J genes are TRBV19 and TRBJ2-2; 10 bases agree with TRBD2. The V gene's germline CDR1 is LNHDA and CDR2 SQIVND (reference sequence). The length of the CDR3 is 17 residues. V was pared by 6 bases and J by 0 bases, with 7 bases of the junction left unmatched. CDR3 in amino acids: CASSQLAGGPNTGELFF. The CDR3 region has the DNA TGTGCCAGTAGCCAATTAGCGGGAGGCCCGAACACCGGGGAGCTGTTTTTT.

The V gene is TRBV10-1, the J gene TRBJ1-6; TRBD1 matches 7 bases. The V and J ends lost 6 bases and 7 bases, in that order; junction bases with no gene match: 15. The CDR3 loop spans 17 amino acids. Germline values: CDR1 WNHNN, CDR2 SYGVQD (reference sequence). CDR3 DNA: TGCGCCAGCAGGGAACAGGGGCCGCTGGCGTGGAATTCACCCCTCCACTTT. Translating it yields CASREQGPLAWNSPLHF.

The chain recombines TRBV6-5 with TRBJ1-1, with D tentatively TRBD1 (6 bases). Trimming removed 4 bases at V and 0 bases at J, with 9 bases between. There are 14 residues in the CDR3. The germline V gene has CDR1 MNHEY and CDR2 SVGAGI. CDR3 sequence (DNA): TGTGCCAGCAGTTTAAACAGGGTGAACACTGAAGCTTTCTTT. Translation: CASSLNRVNTEAFF.

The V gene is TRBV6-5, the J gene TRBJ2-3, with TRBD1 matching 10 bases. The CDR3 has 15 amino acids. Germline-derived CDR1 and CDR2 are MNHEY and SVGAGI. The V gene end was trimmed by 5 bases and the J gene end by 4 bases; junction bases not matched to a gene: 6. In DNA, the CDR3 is TGTGCCAGCAGTAGACAGGGGGCAGGGGCAGATACGCAGTATTTT. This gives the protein CASSRQGAGADTQYF.

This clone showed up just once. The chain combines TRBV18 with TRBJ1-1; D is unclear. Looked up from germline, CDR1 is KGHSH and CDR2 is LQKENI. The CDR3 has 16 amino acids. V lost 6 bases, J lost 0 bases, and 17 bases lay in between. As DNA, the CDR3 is TGTGCCAGCTCCCCCTTTCCCACAGAAATGAACACTGAAGCTTTCTTT. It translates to CASSPFPTEMNTEAFF.

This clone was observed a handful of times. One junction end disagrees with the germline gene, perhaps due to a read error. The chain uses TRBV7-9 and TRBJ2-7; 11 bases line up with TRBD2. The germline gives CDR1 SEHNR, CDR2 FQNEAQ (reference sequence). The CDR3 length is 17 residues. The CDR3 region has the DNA TGTTCCAGCAGCCCATCATGGGGGACTAGCGGAGTCTACGAGCAGTACTTC. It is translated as CSSSPSWGTSGVYEQYF.

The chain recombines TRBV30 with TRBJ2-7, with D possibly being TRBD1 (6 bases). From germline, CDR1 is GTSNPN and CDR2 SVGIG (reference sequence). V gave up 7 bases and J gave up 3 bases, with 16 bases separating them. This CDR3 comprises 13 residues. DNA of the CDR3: TGTGCCTTCGAGGGGCAGGGGAACTACGAGCAGTACTTC. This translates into CAFEGQGNYEQYF.

This chain's CDR3 is CASGFRANYGYTF. The CDR3 bases are TGTGCCAGCGGTTTCCGAGCTAACTATGGCTACACCTTC. The chain couples TRBV6-5 to TRBJ1-2; D uncertain. CDR3 size: 13 residues. V was pared by 8 bases and J by 0 bases, with 10 bases between. Germline loops: CDR1 MNHEY, CDR2 SVGAGI.

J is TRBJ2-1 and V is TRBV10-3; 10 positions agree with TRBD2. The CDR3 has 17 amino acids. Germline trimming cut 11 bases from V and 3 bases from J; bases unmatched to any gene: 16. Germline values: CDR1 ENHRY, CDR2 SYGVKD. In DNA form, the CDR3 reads TGTGCCGTACTAGCGGGAAGCTCAGGGTATGGCTACAATGAGCAGTTCTTC. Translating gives CAVLAGSSGYGYNEQFF.